These T cell receptor beta chains were read from a single sample in a study of shared clonotypes between healthy human individuals. Assay used: immunoSEQ multiplex PCR; TCRdb lists only in-frame clones, some missing. The table includes hundreds of thousands of clones, about 97% detected once. The sample consisted of naive CD4+ T cells sorted from blood. These receptors were obtained from a woman aged 25 to 39 in good health. Both conserved end residues are part of each CDR3. Each record gives: V gene, clone size, D gene, J gene, CDR3 protein, CDR3 DNA. The D gene is left open where the match is weak. Rows may omit the clone size; those that give it use once, few, many or a size class.

v_gene: TRBV28; abundance: .; d_gene: TRBD2; j_gene: TRBJ2-1; CDR3aa: CASSLFAGGQVNEQFF; CDR3nt: TGTGCCAGCAGTTTATTTGCGGGAGGCCAGGTAAATGAGCAGTTCTTC
v_gene: TRBV28; abundance: .; d_gene: .; j_gene: TRBJ2-1; CDR3aa: CASRTGANNEQFF; CDR3nt: TGTGCCAGCAGGACCGGGGCGAACAATGAGCAGTTCTTC
v_gene: TRBV4-1; abundance: .; d_gene: TRBD1; j_gene: TRBJ1-1; CDR3aa: CASSQGQGESWDTEAFF; CDR3nt: TGCGCCAGCAGCCAAGGACAGGGGGAGAGCTGGGACACTGAAGCTTTCTTT
v_gene: TRBV28; abundance: .; d_gene: TRBD2; j_gene: TRBJ2-1; CDR3aa: CASRQAGVSYNEQFF; CDR3nt: TGTGCCAGCAGACAAGCGGGAGTCTCCTACAATGAGCAGTTCTTC
v_gene: TRBV7-2; abundance: .; d_gene: TRBD2; j_gene: TRBJ2-5; CDR3aa: CASSLEVRAGASKWETQYF; CDR3nt: TGTGCCAGCAGCTTAGAGGTCCGAGCGGGAGCTTCCAAATGGGAGACCCAGTACTTC
v_gene: TRBV5-4; abundance: once; d_gene: .; j_gene: TRBJ1-2; CDR3aa: CASSPVLGVSGYTF; CDR3nt: TGTGCCAGCAGCCCTGTCTTGGGCGTTAGTGGCTACACCTTC
v_gene: TRBV28; abundance: once; d_gene: TRBD2; j_gene: TRBJ2-7; CDR3aa: CASRTWGGSGEQYF; CDR3nt: TGTGCCAGCAGAACTTGGGGAGGGTCGGGTGAGCAGTACTTC
v_gene: TRBV10-3; abundance: .; d_gene: .; j_gene: TRBJ1-5; CDR3aa: CAIMAEESQPQHF; CDR3nt: TGTGCCATCATGGCAGAAGAGAGTCAGCCCCAGCATTTT
v_gene: TRBV6-1; abundance: .; d_gene: .; j_gene: TRBJ2-1; CDR3aa: CASKGGVGNEQFF; CDR3nt: TGTGCCAGCAAGGGGGGGGTCGGCAATGAGCAGTTCTTC
v_gene: TRBV5-1; abundance: .; d_gene: .; j_gene: TRBJ1-4; CDR3aa: CASTWGPPGEKLFF; CDR3nt: TGCGCCAGCACTTGGGGGCCTCCGGGTGAAAAACTGTTTTTT
v_gene: TRBV5-5; abundance: .; d_gene: .; j_gene: TRBJ1-5; CDR3aa: CASSLGASSNQPQHF; CDR3nt: TGTGCCAGCAGCTTGGGGGCTTCCAGCAATCAGCCCCAGCATTTT
v_gene: TRBV7-9; abundance: .; d_gene: TRBD2; j_gene: TRBJ2-2; CDR3aa: CASSAAGGRTGELFF; CDR3nt: TGTGCCAGCAGCGCCGCTGGCGGGAGAACCGGGGAGCTGTTTTTT
v_gene: TRBV27; abundance: .; d_gene: TRBD1; j_gene: TRBJ1-2; CDR3aa: CASSWDRDLYGYTF; CDR3nt: TGTGCCAGCAGTTGGGACAGGGATCTCTATGGCTACACCTTC
v_gene: TRBV20-1; abundance: .; d_gene: .; j_gene: TRBJ2-7; CDR3aa: CSAATAYEQYF; CDR3nt: TGCAGTGCCGCGACAGCTTACGAGCAGTACTTC
v_gene: TRBV14; abundance: .; d_gene: .; j_gene: TRBJ2-2; CDR3aa: CASSLHSLPNTGELFF; CDR3nt: TGTGCCAGCAGCCTACACTCCCTCCCGAACACCGGGGAGCTGTTTTTT
v_gene: TRBV29-1; abundance: .; d_gene: .; j_gene: TRBJ1-5; CDR3aa: CSVGGVDQPQHF; CDR3nt: TGCAGCGTCGGAGGGGTGGATCAGCCCCAGCATTTT
v_gene: TRBV7-6; abundance: .; d_gene: .; j_gene: TRBJ2-7; CDR3aa: CASSLAPRGRDYEQYF; CDR3nt: TGTGCCAGCAGCTTAGCGCCACGGGGCCGAGACTACGAGCAGTACTTC
v_gene: TRBV5-6; abundance: .; d_gene: .; j_gene: TRBJ1-1; CDR3aa: CASSLMNTEAFF; CDR3nt: TGTGCCAGCAGCCTAATGAACACTGAAGCTTTCTTT
v_gene: TRBV28; abundance: .; d_gene: TRBD1; j_gene: TRBJ2-7; CDR3aa: CASSNTGGTAYEQYF; CDR3nt: TGTGCCAGCAGTAACACAGGGGGGACCGCCTACGAGCAGTACTTC
v_gene: TRBV15; abundance: .; d_gene: .; j_gene: TRBJ2-7; CDR3aa: CATSRGGYYEQYF; CDR3nt: TGTGCCACCAGCAGAGGAGGGTACTACGAGCAGTACTTC
v_gene: TRBV5-1; abundance: .; d_gene: .; j_gene: TRBJ2-1; CDR3aa: CASSLVAVSRREQFF; CDR3nt: TGCGCCAGCAGCTTGGTGGCAGTGTCCCGAAGGGAGCAGTTCTTC
v_gene: TRBV2; abundance: .; d_gene: .; j_gene: TRBJ2-6; CDR3aa: CASSERASGANVLTF; CDR3nt: TGTGCCAGCAGTGAACGGGCATCTGGGGCCAACGTCCTGACTTTC
v_gene: TRBV19; abundance: .; d_gene: TRBD1; j_gene: TRBJ1-2; CDR3aa: CASSTQGAGGYTF; CDR3nt: TGTGCCAGTAGTACTCAGGGGGCGGGAGGCTACACCTTC
v_gene: TRBV11-3; abundance: .; d_gene: .; j_gene: TRBJ2-1; CDR3aa: CASSPHGGYNEQFF; CDR3nt: TGTGCCAGCAGCCCCCACGGGGGCTACAATGAGCAGTTCTTC
v_gene: TRBV25-1; abundance: .; d_gene: .; j_gene: TRBJ2-3; CDR3aa: CASSTLRQGGTDTQYF; CDR3nt: TGTGCCAGCAGTACCTTGCGGCAGGGCGGGACAGATACGCAGTATTTT
v_gene: TRBV4-2; abundance: .; d_gene: .; j_gene: TRBJ1-4; CDR3aa: CASSQEPEKLFF; CDR3nt: TGTGCCAGCAGCCAAGAACCTGAAAAACTGTTTTTT
v_gene: TRBV19; abundance: .; d_gene: .; j_gene: TRBJ1-5; CDR3aa: CASSIDQAAGDQPQHF; CDR3nt: TGTGCCAGTAGTATAGATCAGGCGGCAGGGGATCAGCCCCAGCATTTT
v_gene: TRBV6-1; abundance: .; d_gene: .; j_gene: TRBJ2-3; CDR3aa: CASSETFFGGAGPDTQYF; CDR3nt: TGTGCCAGCAGTGAGACCTTCTTCGGGGGAGCCGGTCCAGATACGCAGTATTTT
v_gene: TRBV5-1; abundance: .; d_gene: TRBD2; j_gene: TRBJ2-1; CDR3aa: CASSSGASGSYNEQFF; CDR3nt: TGCGCCAGCAGCTCGGGAGCTAGCGGGAGCTACAATGAGCAGTTCTTC
v_gene: TRBV18; abundance: .; d_gene: TRBD2; j_gene: TRBJ2-4; CDR3aa: CASSKRTSGRNIQYF; CDR3nt: TGTGCCAGCTCAAAAAGGACTAGCGGGAGGAACATTCAGTACTTC
v_gene: TRBV5-1; abundance: .; d_gene: .; j_gene: TRBJ1-1; CDR3aa: CASSFTGPRYTEAFF; CDR3nt: TGCGCCAGCAGCTTTACCGGACCTAGGTACACTGAAGCTTTCTTT
v_gene: TRBV28; abundance: .; d_gene: .; j_gene: TRBJ1-3; CDR3aa: CASTGGGRNTIYF; CDR3nt: TGTGCCAGCACGGGGGGCGGCCGAAACACCATATATTTT
v_gene: TRBV6-5; abundance: .; d_gene: TRBD2; j_gene: TRBJ2-7; CDR3aa: CASSSIRSGGYEQYF; CDR3nt: TGTGCCAGCAGTTCCATCCGTTCGGGGGGCTACGAGCAGTACTTC
v_gene: TRBV9; abundance: .; d_gene: TRBD1; j_gene: TRBJ1-5; CDR3aa: CASSSRGQVSQPQHF; CDR3nt: TGTGCCAGCAGCAGCAGGGGACAGGTATCCCAGCCCCAGCATTTT
v_gene: TRBV18; abundance: .; d_gene: .; j_gene: TRBJ1-1; CDR3aa: CASSPNRENTEAFF; CDR3nt: TGTGCCAGCTCACCGAACCGGGAGAACACTGAAGCTTTCTTT
v_gene: TRBV27; abundance: once; d_gene: .; j_gene: TRBJ2-2; CDR3aa: CASSLLGTGELFF; CDR3nt: TGTGCCAGCAGTTTGCTAGGGACCGGGGAGCTGTTTTTT